The 5 T cell receptor beta chains in this list originate from one sample, sequenced in a study of long-term antiretroviral therapy in people with HIV. Sequencing relied on immunoSEQ assay v3.0, run at survey level. Libraries were prepared by immunoSEQ multiplex PCR; TCRdb keeps only in-frame clonotypes and omits some of them. The repertoire has about 28,000 clones, just under 95% of them found once; the top ten carry approximately 3%. The sequencing used unsorted PBMCs, collected 5.3 years after starting antiretroviral therapy. The origin of the receptors is a man in his fifties with HIV.

The chain couples TRBV6-5 to TRBJ2-7, with D possibly matching TRBD1 (5 bases). Trimming pared 2 bases from V and 7 bases from J, leaving 18 bases between. Germline-derived CDR1 and CDR2 are MNHEY and SVGAGI. This CDR3 region has 15 residues. This chain's CDR3 is CASSYGAAGYVEQYF. CDR3 sequence (DNA): TGTGCCAGCAGTTACGGGGCAGCTGGCTACGTGGAGCAGTACTTC.

This chain links TRBV5-1 with TRBJ1-3; a possible D gene is TRBD1 (5 bases). This CDR3 is 14 amino acids long. Trimming left V 2 bases short and J 6 bases short, with 12 bases between. Germline V lookup: CDR1 SGHRS, CDR2 YFSETQ. This CDR3 reads CASSLRARENTIYF. In nucleotides, the CDR3 is TGCGCCAGCAGCTTAAGGGCCAGGGAAAACACCATATATTTT.

By share, this clone ranks as medium-sized. V gene TRBV27 combines with J gene TRBJ1-1, with TRBD1 matching 7 bases. The V segment lost 0 bases and the J segment 4 bases; nucleotides outside the gene matches: 5. Per germline, CDR1 MNHEY and CDR2 SMNVEV (reference sequence). There are 15 residues in the CDR3. CDR3 residues: CASSLSSTGSTEAFF. The CDR3 bases are TGTGCCAGCAGTTTATCGTCGACAGGGTCCACTGAAGCTTTCTTT.

This rearrangement joins TRBV11-2 to TRBJ1-2, with D unresolved. The V end lost 2 bases, the J end lost 4 bases, and 14 bases lay between the germline ends. CDR3 length: 15 residues. Germline values: CDR1 SGHAT, CDR2 FQNNGV. CDR3 loop: CASSLNGPVGYGYTF. CDR3 nucleotides: TGTGCCAGCAGCTTAAATGGGCCCGTGGGCTATGGCTACACCTTC. Together with reference TRBV11-2 and TRBJ1-2, the CDR3 gives the full variable domain: EAGVAQSPRYKIIEKRQSVAFWCNPISGHATLYWYQQILGQGPKLLIQFQNNGVVDDSQLPKDRFSAERLKGVDSTLKIQPAKLEDSAVYLCASSLNGPVGYGYTFGSGTRLTVV.

The J gene is TRBJ2-4, the V gene TRBV7-6; no definite D call. Germline V lookup: CDR1 SGHVS, CDR2 FNYEAQ. This CDR3 has 14 residues. The V gene lost 5 bases and the J gene lost 6 bases, with 14 bases spanning the gap. The CDR3 loop is CASSPDPRTNIQYF. DNA of the CDR3: TGTGCCAGCAGCCCGGACCCTAGGACAAACATTCAGTACTTC.